This T cell receptor (beta chain) was sequenced in a study of T cells in Graves' hyperthyroidism and ophthalmopathy. Study findings and constraints: The model foresaw ophthalmopathy a median roughly 6.6 months prior to onset.

Amplified TCR beta CDR3 regions derived from RNA transcripts. A set of HTBI primers served as the primers for a first-round RT-PCR of the TCR CDR3. TCRdb recomputed calls from the multiplex PCR reads with MiXCR, one row per CDR3 protein. The data contain some 600,000 distinct CDR3 sequences, approximately 15% of them seen just once; the ten biggest clones take up 5% to 7%. In regard to this clonotype: No antigen is known for it. Just one base apart from a much larger clone, this may be a read error.

Diagnosis of hyperthyroidism was new in patients aged 18 to 65, and its duration was under 2 months. Blood was obtained at the first hyperthyroidism diagnosis, which preceded any ophthalmopathy symptoms. The CDR3 has 16 amino acids. Germline V gene lookup returns CDR1 SGHTA and CDR2 FQGNSA. The sequenced sample was blood. This clonotype originated in a woman in her 30s with Graves' hyperthyroidism that later progressed to Graves' ophthalmopathy. This chain connects TRBV7-2 to TRBJ2-1; D not certain. The CDR3 DNA is TGTGCCAGCAGCTTAGCGAGGTTAAGCTCCTACAATGAGCAGCTCTTC. Protein: CASSLARLSSYNEQLF.